This paragraph covers one T cell receptor (beta chain) sequence. This CDR3 is built from 16 residues. Trimming removed 4 bases from V and 4 bases from J; junction bases left unmatched: 11. The V gene's germline CDR1 is SGHNT and CDR2 YENEEA. This sample is drawn from a study of blood T cell repertoires in COVID-19. Original processing methods: From reference gene primer amplification, estimates of nucleated cell counts were derived. Repertoires were generated with immunoSEQ multiplex PCR, while TCRdb's copy carries only in-frame clones and drops some. V and J calls and clone size come straight from that table; D and trimming were deduced from the DNA. The repertoire holds roughly 150,000 clones, with about 85% as singletons.

This TCR derives from a woman aged 40 to 49 who had been exposed to COVID-19. The V gene is TRBV11-3, the J gene TRBJ2-3; 7 bases are a match to TRBD2. Sequenced input: PBMCs or T cells enriched from blood (not recorded which). Written as DNA, the CDR3 is TGTGCCAGCAGCTCTGGGGCTAGCGGAAGTTCAGATACGCAGTATTTT. As protein: CASSSGASGSSDTQYF.